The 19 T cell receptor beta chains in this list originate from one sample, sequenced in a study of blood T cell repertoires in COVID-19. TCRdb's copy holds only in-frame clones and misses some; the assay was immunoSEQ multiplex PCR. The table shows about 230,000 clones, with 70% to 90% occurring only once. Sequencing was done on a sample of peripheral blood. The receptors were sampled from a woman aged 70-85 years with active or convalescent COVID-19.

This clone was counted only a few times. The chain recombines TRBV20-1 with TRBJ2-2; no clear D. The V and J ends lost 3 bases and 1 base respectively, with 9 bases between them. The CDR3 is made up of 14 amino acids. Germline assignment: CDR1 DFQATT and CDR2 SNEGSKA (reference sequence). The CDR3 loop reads CSASFPRNTGELFF. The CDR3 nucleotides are TGCAGTGCTAGTTTTCCCAGGAACACCGGGGAGCTGTTTTTT.

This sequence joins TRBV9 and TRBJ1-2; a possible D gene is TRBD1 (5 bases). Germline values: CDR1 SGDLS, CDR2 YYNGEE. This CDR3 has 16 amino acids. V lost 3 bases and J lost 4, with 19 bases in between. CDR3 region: CASSAYPQGEAYGYTF. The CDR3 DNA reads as TGTGCCAGCAGCGCATACCCCCAAGGGGAGGCCTATGGCTACACCTTC.

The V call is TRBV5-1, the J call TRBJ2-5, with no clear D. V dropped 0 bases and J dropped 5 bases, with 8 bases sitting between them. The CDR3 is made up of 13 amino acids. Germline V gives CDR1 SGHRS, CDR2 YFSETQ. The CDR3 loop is CASSLEVEETQYF. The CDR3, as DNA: TGCGCCAGCAGCTTGGAAGTGGAGGAGACCCAGTACTTC.

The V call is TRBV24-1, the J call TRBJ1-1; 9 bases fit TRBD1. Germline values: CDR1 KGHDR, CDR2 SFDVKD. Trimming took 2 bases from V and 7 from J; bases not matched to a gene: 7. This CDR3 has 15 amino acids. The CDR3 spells CATSDSRQGGIEAFF. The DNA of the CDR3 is TGTGCCACCAGTGATTCCAGACAGGGGGGAATTGAAGCTTTCTTT.

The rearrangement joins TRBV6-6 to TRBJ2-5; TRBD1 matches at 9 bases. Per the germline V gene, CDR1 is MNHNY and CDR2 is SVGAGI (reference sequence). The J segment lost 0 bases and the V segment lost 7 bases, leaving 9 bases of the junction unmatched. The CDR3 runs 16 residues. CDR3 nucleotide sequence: TGTGCCAGCACCTCCAGGACAGGGGATTACCAAGAGACCCAGTACTTC. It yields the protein CASTSRTGDYQETQYF.

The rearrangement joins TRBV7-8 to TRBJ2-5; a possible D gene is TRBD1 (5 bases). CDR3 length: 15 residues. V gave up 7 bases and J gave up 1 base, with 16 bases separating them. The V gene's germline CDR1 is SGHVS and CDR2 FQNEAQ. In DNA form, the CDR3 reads TGTGCCAGCAACCTTGGGGCAGGATCCCAAGAGACCCAGTACTTC. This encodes CASNLGAGSQETQYF.

The CDR3 protein is CASSLVSQGTGELFF. As DNA, the CDR3 is TGCGCCAGCAGCTTGGTTTCCCAGGGGACCGGGGAGCTGTTTTTT. This rearrangement joins TRBV5-1 to TRBJ2-2; perhaps TRBD1 as D (6 bases). Germline V gene sequence: CDR1 SGHRS, CDR2 YFSETQ. This CDR3 is 15 amino acids long. The ends were cut back, 0 bases at V and 5 bases at J, with 11 bases in the middle.

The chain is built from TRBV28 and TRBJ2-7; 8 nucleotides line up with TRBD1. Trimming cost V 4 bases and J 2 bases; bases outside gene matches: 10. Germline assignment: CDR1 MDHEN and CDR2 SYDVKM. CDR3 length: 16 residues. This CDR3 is CASSSSAGTGTYEQYF. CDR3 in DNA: TGTGCCAGCAGTTCGTCGGCCGGGACAGGAACCTACGAGCAGTACTTC.

The CDR3 region is CASSQLAGEETQYF. Written as DNA, the CDR3 is TGTGCCAGCAGTCAGCTAGCGGGAGAAGAGACCCAGTACTTC. This sequence joins TRBV2 and TRBJ2-5; 10 nucleotides agree with TRBD2. The CDR3 consists of 14 residues. Trimming at V came to 5 bases and at J to 3 bases, leaving 3 bases not matched to a gene. The V gene's germline CDR1 is SNHLY and CDR2 FYNNEI.

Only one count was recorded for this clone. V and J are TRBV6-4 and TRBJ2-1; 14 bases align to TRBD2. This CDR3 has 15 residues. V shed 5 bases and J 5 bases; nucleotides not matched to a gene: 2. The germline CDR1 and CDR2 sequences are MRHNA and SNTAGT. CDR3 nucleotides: TGTGCCAGCAGTAGACTAGCGGGGGGGAACAATGAGCAGTTCTTC. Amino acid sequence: CASSRLAGGNNEQFF.

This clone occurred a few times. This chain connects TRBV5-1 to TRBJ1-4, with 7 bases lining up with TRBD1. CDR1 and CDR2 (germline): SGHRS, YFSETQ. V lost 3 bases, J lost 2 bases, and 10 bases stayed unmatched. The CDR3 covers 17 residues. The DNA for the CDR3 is TGCGCCAGCAGCTGGGGATATAGACAGGGTACTAATGAAAAACTGTTTTTT. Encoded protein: CASSWGYRQGTNEKLFF.

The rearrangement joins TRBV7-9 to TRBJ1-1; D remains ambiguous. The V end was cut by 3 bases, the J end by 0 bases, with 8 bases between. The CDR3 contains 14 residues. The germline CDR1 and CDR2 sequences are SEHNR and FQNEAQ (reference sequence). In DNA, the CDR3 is TGTGCCAGCAGCTTGATAGGAGTGAACACTGAAGCTTTCTTT. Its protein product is CASSLIGVNTEAFF.

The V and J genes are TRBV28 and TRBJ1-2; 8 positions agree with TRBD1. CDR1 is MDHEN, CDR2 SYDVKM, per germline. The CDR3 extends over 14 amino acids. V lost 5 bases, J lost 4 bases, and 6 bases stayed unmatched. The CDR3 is CASSEEGQVYGYTF. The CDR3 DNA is TGTGCCAGCAGTGAAGAGGGACAGGTCTATGGCTACACCTTC.

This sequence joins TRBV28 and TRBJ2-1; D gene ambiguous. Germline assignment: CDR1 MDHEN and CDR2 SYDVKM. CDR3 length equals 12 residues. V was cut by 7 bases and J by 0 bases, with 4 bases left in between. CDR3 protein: CASTVSYNEQFF. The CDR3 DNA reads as TGTGCCAGCACCGTCTCCTACAATGAGCAGTTCTTC.

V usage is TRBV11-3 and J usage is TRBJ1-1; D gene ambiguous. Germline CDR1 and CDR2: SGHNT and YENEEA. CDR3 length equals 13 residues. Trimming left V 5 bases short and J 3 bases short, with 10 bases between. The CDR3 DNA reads TGTGCCAGCAGCCAACGGGTGGACACTGAAGCTTTCTTT. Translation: CASSQRVDTEAFF.

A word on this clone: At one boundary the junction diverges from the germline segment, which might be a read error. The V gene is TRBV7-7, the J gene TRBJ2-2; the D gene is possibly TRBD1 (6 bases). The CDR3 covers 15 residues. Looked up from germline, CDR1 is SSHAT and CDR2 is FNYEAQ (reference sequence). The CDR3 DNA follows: TGTGCTAGCAGCCCTACAGGGTGGGGAATGGGGGAGCTGTTTTTT. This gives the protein CASSPTGWGMGELFF.

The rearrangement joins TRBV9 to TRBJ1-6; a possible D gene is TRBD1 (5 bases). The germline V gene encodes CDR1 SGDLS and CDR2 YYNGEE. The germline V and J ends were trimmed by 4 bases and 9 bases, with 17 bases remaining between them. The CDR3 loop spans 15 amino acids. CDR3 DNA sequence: TGTGCCAGCAGCCTCCGATCAGGGCCTAGTTCACCCCTCCACTTT. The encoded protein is CASSLRSGPSSPLHF.

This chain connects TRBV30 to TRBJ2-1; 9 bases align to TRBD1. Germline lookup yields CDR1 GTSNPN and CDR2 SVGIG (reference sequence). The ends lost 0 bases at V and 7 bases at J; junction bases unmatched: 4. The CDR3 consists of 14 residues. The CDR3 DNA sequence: TGTGCCTGGAGTGTGACAGGGGGTCGGAATGAGCAGTTCTTC. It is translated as CAWSVTGGRNEQFF.

CDR3 sequence (DNA): TGTGCCAGCAGTTACCCGACAGGGGAAGCTTTCTTT. It yields the protein CASSYPTGEAFF. The chain recombines TRBV6-5 with TRBJ1-1, with 7 bases identical to TRBD1. CDR3 length: 12 amino acids. V lost 2 bases and J lost 8; bases outside the gene matches: 2. Per germline, CDR1 MNHEY and CDR2 SVGAGI.